This TCR beta chain was documented in a study of read filtering for tumor transcriptome and immune sequencing. V was clipped by 2 bases and J by 0 bases; unmatched bases: 2. Germline loops: CDR1 DFQATT, CDR2 SNEGSKA (reference sequence). The CDR3 is made up of 15 amino acids. The library was built from roughly 400 ng RNA with molecular barcoded adaptors for alpha/delta and beta/gamma chains. One entry per CDR3 protein results from TCRdb running MiXCR on the reads. This repertoire shows tens of thousands of distinct CDR3 sequences, roughly an eighth found once; its top ten account for about 70%. This clonotype has ten or more counts.

The chain couples TRBV20-1 to TRBJ2-3; 10 positions agree with TRBD2. The sample taken for sequencing was a population of CD138-negative cells sorted from bone marrow. The receptor was isolated from a donor over 35 with multiple myeloma. The CDR3 nucleotides are TGCAGTGCTAGACTAGCGGGAGCGAGCACAGATACGCAGTATTTT. Its translation: CSARLAGASTDTQYF.